This T cell receptor (beta chain) was captured in a study of T cells in Graves' hyperthyroidism and ophthalmopathy. Study results and caveats: Most thyroid-expanded clonotypes above 0.001 were also found in blood.

This clonotype occurred a few times. What it binds is not known. Aged 18 to 65, the patients had hyperthyroidism that was newly diagnosed and had lasted under 2 months. Each diagnosis drew on symptoms, thyroxine, TRAb, thyroid ultrasound and orbital computed tomography findings. The PBMCs had their origin in around 9.1 ml of fresh peripheral blood. With 6 bases removed from V and 5 bases from J, the gap between germline ends came to 17 bases. The CDR3 has 15 amino acids. Germline values: CDR1 MNHNS, CDR2 SASEGT. Amplification of TCR beta CDR3 regions used RNA as the template. The TCR CDR3 was amplified in a first-round RT-PCR using the HTBI primer set. MiXCR, run by TCRdb on the multiplex PCR reads, gives a single entry per CDR3 protein. This sample has approximately 590,000 distinct CDR3 sequences, with 15% to 19% found just once.

This TCR was sampled from a woman under 40 with Graves' hyperthyroidism. Sample: blood. The chain recombines TRBV6-1 with TRBJ1-5; no clear D gene. The CDR3 spells CASRPGMDGDQPQHF. The CDR3 DNA reads as TGTGCCAGCAGGCCCGGGATGGACGGTGATCAGCCCCAGCATTTT.